The clone carrying this TCR beta chain occurred a few times. Its antigen is still unknown. These data originate in a study of T-cell memory formation after mild COVID-19. Whole-study context: TCR clusters were largely donor specific. Whole-study findings and limits: Contracting clones localized mainly to CM and EM when CD4+ and mainly to EMRA when CD8+.

This CDR3 spans 15 amino acids. Germline trimming cut 8 bases from V and 0 bases from J; bases unmatched to any gene: 9. Germline V CDR1 and CDR2: GTSNPN, SVGIG (reference sequence). TCRdb independently ran MiXCR on the 5' RACE reads; one entry per CDR3 protein. Among about 33,000 distinct CDR3 sequences listed, about 21% were seen once. This TCR derives from an adult who had mild COVID-19 (a few samples of this study predate the infection). Cell type and time point are not known. The specimen sequenced was PBMCs or a T cell subset sorted from them (not recorded which). The chain is built from TRBV30 and TRBJ2-3, with TRBD2 matching over 9 bases. In DNA, the CDR3 is TGTGCCGGGCGACTAGCGGCGACTAGCACAGATACGCAGTATTTT. This translates into CAGRLAATSTDTQYF.